The sample holds one count of the clone carrying this T cell receptor (beta chain). This entry is derived from a study of T cell changes during pregnancy in multiple sclerosis. Using immunoSEQ multiplex PCR, the repertoire was profiled, and TCRdb retains in-frame clones only, with some absent. The sample lists over 90,000 clones; about 90% were seen once. This TCR was recovered from a female donor with multiple sclerosis, enrolled in a pregnancy study. Sequencing used peripheral blood, obtained after pregnancy.

The CDR3 bases are TGTGCCATCAGTGAGTCTTCTAGCGCAAGCAAGTACGAGCAGTACTTC. As protein: CAISESSSASKYEQYF. The V call is TRBV10-3, the J call TRBJ2-7; D might be TRBD2 (6 bases). The CDR3 is 16 amino acids. Germline values: CDR1 ENHRY, CDR2 SYGVKD. Trimming stripped 0 bases from V and 4 bases from J, with 16 bases between.